This entry lists 23 T cell receptor beta chains sequenced from one sample in a study of OX40 agonist ivuxolimab in advanced cancers. This table comes from immunoSEQ multiplex PCR, and its TCRdb copy is limited to in-frame clones, with some not included. The profile shows nearly 80,000 clones, 84% of them singletons. The specimen comprised CD4+ or CD8+ T cells sorted from blood, sampled in a trial of the OX40 agonist ivuxolimab. These TCRs come from an adult with an advanced solid tumor such as melanoma, head and neck, liver or kidney cancer.

In this sample, this clone turned up a few times. One end of the junction is discordant with germline, which a read error may explain. The rearrangement uses TRBV7-9 and TRBJ1-3, with 9 bases lining up with TRBD1. The CDR3 spans 12 residues. Germline CDR1 reads SEHNR; CDR2 reads FQNEAQ (reference sequence). The CDR3 DNA follows: TGTGCCAGCAGCTTATCGCGGGACAGGGCGGATTTT. It yields the protein CASSLSRDRADF.

This clone occurred once. The rearrangement uses TRBV7-9 and TRBJ2-7; 7 bases fit TRBD1. V was clipped by 5 bases and J by 0 bases; unmatched bases: 10. CDR3 length: 16 residues. Germline V gene data show CDR1 as SEHNR and CDR2 as FQNEAQ (reference sequence). DNA of the CDR3: TGTGCCAGCAGCCCCCCTACAGGGGACAACTCCTACGAGCAGTACTTC. It yields the protein CASSPPTGDNSYEQYF. The full variable domain, in which reference TRBV7-9 and TRBJ2-7 provide the parts outside the CDR3, is DTGVSQNPRHKITKRGQNVTFRCDPISEHNRLYWYRQTLGQGPEFLTYFQNEAQLEKSRLLSDRFSAERPKGSFSTLEIQRTEQGDSAMYLCASSPPTGDNSYEQYFGPGTRLTVT.

The chain employs TRBV6-6 and TRBJ2-3, with D possibly being TRBD1 or TRBD2 (5 bases each). Germline CDR1 MNHNY, CDR2 SVGAGI (reference sequence). The CDR3 totals 14 residues. Trimming took 2 bases from V and 1 from J, leaving 7 bases between them. The CDR3 coding sequence is TGTGCCAGCAGTTACCGGGACCGCACAGATACGCAGTATTTT. It specifies CASSYRDRTDTQYF.

The chain joins TRBV7-9 to TRBJ2-5; the D is unclear. This CDR3 has 13 amino acids. The germline gives CDR1 SEHNR, CDR2 FQNEAQ (reference sequence). Trimming removed 1 base at V and 1 base at J, with 4 bases between. Here the CDR3 reads CASSLGSQETQYF. The DNA of the CDR3 is TGTGCCAGCAGCTTAGGGTCCCAAGAGACCCAGTACTTC. The entire variable domain, with the rest obtained from reference TRBV7-9 and TRBJ2-5, is as follows: DTGVSQNPRHKITKRGQNVTFRCDPISEHNRLYWYRQTLGQGPEFLTYFQNEAQLEKSRLLSDRFSAERPKGSFSTLEIQRTEQGDSAMYLCASSLGSQETQYFGPGTRLLVL.

This rearrangement joins TRBV7-9 to TRBJ1-1; no definite D call. The CDR3 is 13 amino acids. From germline, CDR1 is SEHNR and CDR2 FQNEAQ (reference sequence). DNA for the CDR3: TGTGCTTCGGAGGTGGGCATGAACACTGAAGCTTTCTTT. Its translation: CASEVGMNTEAFF.

This clone was observed a few times. The rearrangement links TRBV6-1 to TRBJ2-7, with 13 bases matching TRBD2. The CDR3 has 15 amino acids. Per the germline V gene, CDR1 is MNHNS and CDR2 is SASEGT. V gave up 6 bases and J gave up 2 bases; unmatched junction bases: 4. This CDR3 is CASSLTSGGAYEQYF. As DNA, the CDR3 is TGTGCCAGCAGCCTTACTAGCGGGGGGGCCTACGAGCAGTACTTC.

The rearrangement links TRBV15 to TRBJ2-5; D not certain. The DNA matches TRBJ2-7 better at its end, which makes the J call doubtful. Per germline, CDR1 LNHNV and CDR2 YYDKDF (reference sequence). CDR3 length: 14 residues. Here the CDR3 reads CATSRAFAGNEQYF. DNA of the CDR3: TGTGCCACCAGCAGGGCCTTTGCAGGAAACGAGCAGTACTTC.

V is TRBV7-9 and J is TRBJ2-3, with TRBD2 matching 9 bases. The germline CDR1 and CDR2 sequences are SEHNR and FQNEAQ (reference sequence). The CDR3 covers 15 residues. V shed 8 bases, J shed 3 bases, and the junction held 9 bases outside the gene matches. Written as DNA, the CDR3 is TGTGCCAGCGGACTTCTTACTAGCGGGACAGATACGCAGTATTTT. Translation: CASGLLTSGTDTQYF.

V gene TRBV6-6 combines with J gene TRBJ2-1; 7 bases align to TRBD1. The junction had 0 bases not matched to a gene; V was cut back by 2 bases and J by 8 bases. The germline CDR1 and CDR2 sequences are MNHNY and SVGAGI (reference sequence). The CDR3 contains 12 residues. The CDR3 loop reads CASSYTGDEQFF. CDR3 DNA sequence: TGTGCCAGCAGTTACACAGGGGATGAGCAGTTCTTC.

The chain recombines TRBV7-9 with TRBJ2-3; the D is unclear. This CDR3 is 12 amino acids long. Trimming pared 3 bases from V and 3 bases from J, leaving 4 bases between. CDR1 is SEHNR, CDR2 FQNEAQ, per germline (reference sequence). This CDR3 is CASSLGTDTQYF. The CDR3 region has the DNA TGTGCCAGCAGCTTGGGGACAGATACGCAGTATTTT.

The V call is TRBV7-2, the J call TRBJ1-5; D is ambiguous. Trimming stripped 0 bases from V and 3 bases from J, with 9 bases between. The CDR3 totals 15 residues. Germline-derived CDR1 and CDR2 are SGHTA and FQGNSA. CDR3 nucleotides: TGTGCCAGCAGCTTAGCGCCCGGGATCAATCAGCCCCAGCATTTT. Its protein is CASSLAPGINQPQHF.

The chain employs TRBV5-1 and TRBJ2-5, with D possibly being TRBD1 or TRBD2 (6 bases each). This CDR3 has 16 amino acids. The V end lost 0 bases, the J end lost 2 bases, and 14 bases lay between the germline ends. The germline CDR1 and CDR2 sequences are SGHRS and YFSETQ. DNA of the CDR3: TGCGCCAGCAGCTTGGAGTTGACAGGACTACAAGAGACCCAGTACTTC. This sequence encodes CASSLELTGLQETQYF.

V gene TRBV11-2 combines with J gene TRBJ1-1; D unclear. This CDR3 has 15 amino acids. CDR1 SGHAT and CDR2 FQNNGV come from the germline V gene. Trimming removed 0 bases at V and 1 base at J, with 9 bases between. The CDR3 region has the DNA TGTGCCAGCAGCTTAGATCACCCAACGAACACTGAAGCTTTCTTT. Translation: CASSLDHPTNTEAFF.

The sample holds a few counts of this clone. The V and J genes are TRBV6-4 and TRBJ1-6, with TRBD1 identical over 8 bases. V trimming: 7 bases; J trimming: 8 bases; junction bases outside the gene matches: 13. Germline-derived CDR1 and CDR2 are MRHNA and SNTAGT. This CDR3 is 16 amino acids long. The CDR3 sequence is CASISPQGGEDSPLHF. CDR3 bases: TGTGCCAGCATTTCCCCACAGGGGGGAGAAGATTCACCCCTCCACTTT.

The chain couples TRBV9 to TRBJ2-6, with unresolved D. Deletions cut 5 bases from V and 0 bases from J, with 6 bases between. Germline V gene data show CDR1 as SGDLS and CDR2 as YYNGEE. The length of the CDR3 is 14 residues. The CDR3 here is CASRAFSGANVLTF. The CDR3 coding sequence is TGTGCCAGCAGGGCTTTCTCTGGGGCCAACGTCCTGACTTTC.

V is TRBV6-1 and J is TRBJ1-1; a possible D gene is TRBD1 (5 bases). V dropped 6 bases and J dropped 6 bases, with 20 bases sitting between them. This CDR3 comprises 15 residues. Germline V gene sequence: CDR1 MNHNS, CDR2 SASEGT. Written as DNA, the CDR3 is TGTGCCAGCAGGGAGGGCAGGGTGGGAAGGTCTGAAGCTTTCTTT. Translated: CASREGRVGRSEAFF.

This clone was detected once. The V and J genes are TRBV6-1 and TRBJ1-4, with 7 bases lining up with TRBD1. The CDR3 is 15 residues long. The ends lost 4 bases at V and 5 bases at J; junction bases unmatched: 7. Germline assignment: CDR1 MNHNS and CDR2 SASEGT. CDR3 nucleotides: TGTGCCAGCAGTGGTTTAGGGGGCGCAAATGAAAAACTGTTTTTT. It codes for CASSGLGGANEKLFF.

The chain has TRBV9 and TRBJ2-1; 10 nucleotides align to TRBD2. The J segment lost 7 bases and the V segment lost 2 bases, leaving 6 bases of the junction unmatched. Per the germline V gene, CDR1 is SGDLS and CDR2 is YYNGEE. This CDR3 is 15 amino acids long. The CDR3 sequence: CASSVRLAGLNEQFF. CDR3 DNA sequence: TGTGCCAGCAGCGTTCGACTAGCGGGCTTGAATGAGCAGTTCTTC.

This chain links TRBV2 with TRBJ2-5; 7 nucleotides align to TRBD1. The better agreement between TRBJ2-7 and the DNA end casts doubt on the J call. This CDR3 comprises 13 residues. Germline V gene lookup returns CDR1 SNHLY and CDR2 FYNNEI. For the CDR3, the DNA is TGTGCCGGGACGACAGGGATCTCCTACGAGCAGTACTTC. Its protein is CAGTTGISYEQYF.

The chain recombines TRBV5-6 with TRBJ1-1; D uncertain. Trimming removed 2 bases from V and 4 bases from J, with 9 bases in between. Germline V gene lookup returns CDR1 SGHDT and CDR2 YYEEEE. The CDR3 is 13 amino acids. The CDR3 nucleotides read TGTGCCAGCAGCTTCCTCGGGGTCACTGAAGCTTTCTTT. Amino acid sequence: CASSFLGVTEAFF.

The V gene is TRBV2, the J gene TRBJ1-4; 9 positions match TRBD1. The germline V gene encodes CDR1 SNHLY and CDR2 FYNNEI. Germline trimming cut 2 bases from V and 5 bases from J; bases unmatched to any gene: 3. The CDR3 is 15 amino acids. CDR3 residues: CASSESTGGNEKLFF. The CDR3 region has the DNA TGTGCCAGCAGTGAATCGACAGGGGGGAATGAAAAACTGTTTTTT.

The chain combines TRBV7-8 with TRBJ1-5, with D possibly being TRBD1 (5 bases). The CDR3 contains 14 residues. In germline, CDR1 is SGHVS, CDR2 FQNEAQ. V was trimmed by 1 base and J by 2 bases, leaving 6 bases between them. This CDR3 reads CASSLGGRNQPQHF. The CDR3 bases are TGTGCCAGCAGCTTAGGGGGACGCAATCAGCCCCAGCATTTT.

This clone was picked up one time. This chain joins TRBV2 and TRBJ1-5, with a possible D match to TRBD1 (6 bases). Looked up from germline, CDR1 is SNHLY and CDR2 is FYNNEI. The CDR3 runs to 17 residues. Trimming left V 4 bases short and J 1 base short, with 17 bases between. The CDR3 nucleotides read TGTGCCAGCAGTGTCGCCTCTGGGGGCCCGAGCAATCAGCCCCAGCATTTT. Translation: CASSVASGGPSNQPQHF. Complete variable domain (other parts from reference TRBV2 and TRBJ1-5): EPEVTQTPSHQVTQMGQEVILRCVPISNHLYFYWYRQILGQKVEFLVSFYNNEISEKSEIFDDQFSVERPDGSNFTLKIRSTKLEDSAMYFCASSVASGGPSNQPQHFGDGTRLSIL.